This is a list of T cell receptor beta chains from one sample in a study of T cells after yellow fever vaccination. TCRdb analysed the 5' RACE reads with MiXCR anew, one entry per CDR3 protein. Among fewer than 450,000 distinct CDR3 sequences listed, 9.5% to 13% were seen once. This specimen consisted of PBMCs, obtained on the day of the first yellow fever vaccination. All receptors come from a man between 18 and 35 years old who received the YFV17D yellow fever vaccine. Each CDR3 is given with its conserved first and last residue. The D gene is left open where the match is weak. Size tells how often a clone was seen (once, few, many) or the class of an expanded clone, and some rows leave it out.

CDR3 protein	CDR3 DNA	D gene	clone size	V gene	J gene
CASSQGAGGELAGVYNEQFF	TGTGCCAGCAGCCAAGGGGCAGGGGGAGAACTAGCGGGGGTCTACAATGAGCAGTTCTTC	TRBD2	few	TRBV3-1	TRBJ2-1
CASCIVSAGELFF	TGCGCCAGCTGCATAGTGTCCGCCGGGGAGCTGTTTTTT	NA	many	TRBV5-1	TRBJ2-2
CASSLGATRASKNEQYF	TGTGCCAGCAGCTTAGGGGCCACCCGGGCCTCCAAAAACGAGCAGTACTTC	NA	few	TRBV7-3	TRBJ2-7
CASSLADRGRDDTEAFF	TGTGCCAGCAGCTTAGCAGACAGGGGGCGGGACGACACTGAAGCTTTCTTT	TRBD1	NA	TRBV7-2	TRBJ1-1
CASKYNLKETQYF	TGTGCCAGCAAGTACAACCTAAAAGAGACCCAGTACTTC	NA	few	TRBV12-3/TRBV12-4	TRBJ2-5
CASSPGEGSYGYTF	TGCGCCAGCAGCCCAGGAGAGGGTTCCTATGGCTACACCTTC	NA	NA	TRBV4-3	TRBJ1-2
CASSQGPNTEAFF	TGCGCCAGCAGCCAAGGGCCGAACACTGAAGCTTTCTTT	NA	many	TRBV4-1	TRBJ1-1
CASGHRGGYEQYF	TGCGCCAGCGGACACAGGGGAGGCTACGAGCAGTACTTC	NA	few	TRBV5-1	TRBJ2-7
CASSLDPERYTDTQYF	TGTGCCAGCAGCTTAGATCCGGAGCGGTACACAGATACGCAGTATTTT	NA	few	TRBV11-2	TRBJ2-3
CSVVSGVSGANVLTF	TGCAGCGTTGTTTCAGGTGTCTCTGGGGCCAACGTCCTGACTTTC	NA	few	TRBV29-1	TRBJ2-6
CAWSPGGQPQHF	TGTGCCTGGAGTCCTGGAGGTCAGCCCCAGCATTTT	NA	few	TRBV30	TRBJ1-5
CSARVSVLFAVTDTQYF	TGCAGTGCTAGAGTTTCCGTCCTATTTGCGGTCACAGATACGCAGTATTTT	NA	few	TRBV20-1	TRBJ2-3
CASSVYRGADTQYF	TGTGCCAGCAGTGTCTATCGGGGGGCAGATACGCAGTATTTT	TRBD2	few	TRBV2	TRBJ2-3
CSAWDRSGRGNIQYF	TGCAGTGCATGGGACCGCTCCGGGAGGGGAAACATTCAGTACTTC	TRBD2	NA	TRBV20-1	TRBJ2-4
CASSRNLRGTEAFF	TGTGCCAGCAGTCGTAACCTAAGGGGCACTGAAGCTTTCTTT	NA	NA	TRBV27	TRBJ1-1
CASSLAAGLYTDTQYF	TGTGCCAGCAGCTTGGCCGCAGGGCTTTACACAGATACGCAGTATTTT	NA	few	TRBV5-4	TRBJ2-3
CASSLLYAGTQYF	TGTGCCAGCAGCTTATTATACGCCGGTACGCAGTATTTT	NA	many	TRBV11-1	TRBJ2-3
CASSYTGVTNYGYTF	TGTGCCAGCAGCTACACAGGGGTGACCAACTATGGCTACACCTTC	TRBD1	NA	TRBV7-2	TRBJ1-2
CASSLSGSGQPQHF	TGTGCCAGCAGCTTATCAGGGTCGGGTCAGCCCCAGCATTTT	NA	many	TRBV5-4	TRBJ1-5
CASSLNQGAGDQPQHF	TGTGCCAGCTCATTGAACCAGGGGGCAGGAGATCAGCCCCAGCATTTT	TRBD1	few	TRBV18	TRBJ1-5
CASSRGTFAANYGYTF	TGTGCCAGCAGCCGCGGGACTTTCGCGGCTAACTATGGCTACACCTTC	NA	many	TRBV5-4	TRBJ1-2
CASSYGYVEQFF	TGTGCCAGCAGTTATGGGTACGTTGAGCAGTTCTTC	NA	NA	TRBV6-2/TRBV6-3	TRBJ2-1
CSSQGSQRDNYGYTF	TGCAGCTCGCAGGGGTCGCAGAGGGATAACTATGGCTACACCTTC	NA	NA	TRBV29-1	TRBJ1-2
CASRPLGGEQFF	TGTGCCAGCAGGCCCCTCGGGGGCGAGCAGTTCTTC	NA	NA	TRBV28	TRBJ2-1
CASTGVMAGANVLTF	TGTGCCAGTACCGGAGTAATGGCTGGGGCCAACGTCCTGACTTTC	NA	NA	TRBV19	TRBJ2-6
CASSLSEGSTIYF	TGTGCCAGCAGCTTATCAGAGGGAAGCACCATATATTTT	NA	NA	TRBV7-9	TRBJ1-3
CASRLTGNRGFWHEKLFF	TGTGCCAGCCGCTTAACTGGGAACAGGGGGTTTTGGCATGAAAAACTGTTTTTT	TRBD1	NA	TRBV7-6	TRBJ1-4
CASSPVVGGITEAFF	TGTGCCAGCAGTCCGGTCGTCGGGGGCATCACTGAAGCTTTCTTT	NA	many	TRBV28	TRBJ1-1
CATSPGTGGDGYTF	TGTGCCACCAGCCCCGGGACAGGGGGCGATGGCTACACCTTC	TRBD1	NA	TRBV24-1	TRBJ1-2
CASRPGLRSSYEQYF	TGTGCCAGCAGACCGGGACTGCGGAGCTCCTACGAGCAGTACTTC	NA	NA	TRBV6-1	TRBJ2-7
CASSLQGDLLGEQFF	TGTGCCAGCAGCCTACAAGGGGACCTCCTAGGTGAGCAGTTCTTC	NA	NA	TRBV6-1	TRBJ2-1
CASSPRLAGIYNEQFF	TGTGCCAGCAGCCCCCGGCTAGCGGGGATTTACAATGAGCAGTTCTTC	TRBD2	few	TRBV7-9	TRBJ2-1
CASSLAAGPGGGYTF	TGTGCCAGCAGCTTAGCAGCAGGCCCCGGAGGTGGCTACACCTTC	NA	few	TRBV7-8	TRBJ1-2
CSASQLAKNIQYF	TGCAGTGCTAGTCAGTTAGCCAAAAACATTCAGTACTTC	NA	many	TRBV20-1	TRBJ2-4
CASSRGSSYNEQFF	TGCGCCAGCAGTCGGGGGAGCTCCTACAATGAGCAGTTCTTC	NA	many	TRBV23-1	TRBJ2-1
CASSSGTVRGNQPQHF	TGTGCCAGCAGTTCAGGGACAGTCAGGGGCAATCAGCCCCAGCATTTT	TRBD1	few	TRBV7-2	TRBJ1-5
CASSSWGSPYEQYF	TGTGCCAGCAGCTCGTGGGGGTCCCCCTACGAGCAGTACTTC	NA	NA	TRBV7-9	TRBJ2-7
CASSFRLVEDTQYF	TGTGCCAGCAGTTTCCGCTTAGTCGAGGATACGCAGTATTTT	NA	few	TRBV27	TRBJ2-3
CASSRTKAIPNYNEQFF	TGTGCCAGCAGCCGGACTAAGGCCATTCCTAACTACAATGAGCAGTTCTTC	NA	NA	TRBV7-9	TRBJ2-1
CASSLRTSGRGGTDTQYF	TGTGCCAGCAGCCTGAGGACTAGCGGGCGGGGAGGCACAGATACGCAGTATTTT	TRBD2	few	TRBV5-6	TRBJ2-3
CASSPIWGSSYNEQFF	TGTGCCAGCAGCCCGATCTGGGGGAGCTCCTACAATGAGCAGTTCTTC	NA	few	TRBV9	TRBJ2-1
CASSRTGTNQPQHF	TGTGCCAGCAGCCGGACAGGGACCAATCAGCCCCAGCATTTT	TRBD1	few	TRBV9	TRBJ1-5
CASSGAGGVGTEAFF	TGCGCCAGCAGCGGGGCAGGGGGCGTCGGGACTGAAGCTTTCTTT	TRBD1	few	TRBV4-3	TRBJ1-1
CASSSRQGAGNTIYF	TGTGCCAGCAGTTCGCGACAGGGAGCTGGAAACACCATATATTTT	TRBD1	NA	TRBV12-3/TRBV12-4	TRBJ1-3
CSAPRDIEETQYF	TGCAGTGCCCCGAGGGACATTGAAGAGACCCAGTACTTC	NA	few	TRBV20-1	TRBJ2-5
CASSINLAAKNIQYF	TGTGCCAGTAGTATTAATTTAGCAGCCAAAAACATTCAGTACTTC	NA	NA	TRBV19	TRBJ2-4
CASSLVGTGPGNTIYF	TGTGCCAGCAGTTTAGTAGGGACAGGCCCGGGAAACACCATATATTTT	TRBD1	NA	TRBV12-3/TRBV12-4	TRBJ1-3
CSARESGGYEQYF	TGCAGTGCTAGAGAATCAGGGGGCTACGAGCAGTACTTC	TRBD1	NA	TRBV20-1	TRBJ2-7
CASSFMGQSNSPLHF	TGCGCCAGCAGCTTTATGGGACAGAGCAATTCACCCCTCCACTTT	TRBD1	few	TRBV5-1	TRBJ1-6
CASGRTSGAYEQYF	TGTGCCTCTGGTAGGACTAGCGGGGCCTACGAGCAGTACTTC	TRBD2	NA	TRBV30	TRBJ2-7
CSAREGGKETQYF	TGCAGTGCTAGAGAGGGCGGAAAAGAGACCCAGTACTTC	NA	few	TRBV20-1	TRBJ2-5